What follows describes a single T cell receptor beta chain. This clone has only one observation. The antigen it binds to is not known. It has no much larger one-base neighbor in the sample; base qualities were not kept. Samples from volunteer blood donors who had recovered from COVID-19 were contributed by a second Seattle source. The collaborating institutions used their own protocols to collect whole blood in K2EDTA tubes. For TCRbeta analysis, collaborators shipped samples as frozen whole blood, isolated PBMCs, or DNA extracted from either of those sample types. The CDR3 sequence holds 11 residues, the cysteine and phenylalanine included. CDR3 DNA only is kept here, 33 bases in frame from base 1. CDR1 and CDR2, per the germline V gene (reference sequence), are DFQATT and SNEGSKA. TCRbeta CDR3 regions were amplified from genomic DNA by means of the immunoSEQ Assay, a bias-controlled multiplex PCR. Under the source paper's analysis protocol: Within the assay, amplification of reference gene primers was used to estimate how many nucleated cells each sample contained. To quantify the absolute abundance of each unique TCRbeta CDR3 rearrangement, sequence reads were collapsed and filtered. Productive Simpson clonality was computed per sample as the square root of Simpson's diversity index over productive rearrangements. Imported from immuneACCESS, the table was reduced by TCRdb to in-frame sequences with V and J called. These copies leave out some clones; in studies compared against another copy, an unresolved V gene accounts for under half, and the cause of the remainder is not known. V, J and clone size reflect that table, while D and trimming were determined from the DNA. Counted in this sample were approximately 170,000 clones; approximately 83% of them appeared once. The leading ten clones occupy 10% to 15% of the sample.

These data belong to a study of blood T cell repertoires in COVID-19 (dated by TCRdb to 2020 to 2021). Study-level background: Collaborator samples came from the United States, Italy and Spain and covered acute and convalescent phases of COVID-19. The prospective study material was composed of cDNA or gDNA derived from T cells, B-cell-depleted T cells, or PBMCs. The dataset comprised deeply sampled blood TCRbeta repertoires from subjects exposed to, actively infected with, or recovered from COVID-19. Where available, HLA class I and class II types were obtained from metadata supplied by the sample provider rather than from assay-based typing. Samples were obtained from the ongoing ImmuneRACE study (first 160 participants) and from roughly 1,300 subjects provided by 6 global collaborators. The repertoires were released in a freely available public database meant as a resource for research on the immune response to SARS-CoV-2. A de-identified subject ID, COVID-19 status, age in years and sex were almost always included in the sample metadata. The full study reports these points: The quantity of clinical and demographic metadata differed by source and by participant and was supplied without curation.

The V and J segments used are TRBV20-1 and TRBJ2-7, and possibly TRBD1, on 6 matching bases. The receptor comes from a man aged 65 to 85 who had recovered from COVID-19. Input material: peripheral blood. The DNA sequence is TGCAGGGCAGGGGACTCCTACGAGCAGTACTTC. Translated, it gives CRAGDSYEQYF.